The 20 T cell receptor beta chains in this list originate from one sample, sequenced in a study of cytomegalovirus exposure and HLA in healthy donors. PCR was performed using 60 Vbeta and 13 Jbeta primers. The protocol was immunoSEQ multiplex PCR, while the TCRdb copy is restricted to in-frame clones and leaves out a portion. The data show under 200,000 clones, around 69% seen once. Sample: PBMCs. These receptors came from a woman aged 25 to 39 in good health and CMV-seronegative.

V and J are TRBV28 and TRBJ1-6, with D unresolved. Per the germline V gene, CDR1 is MDHEN and CDR2 is SYDVKM. This CDR3 contains 14 residues. Trimming pared 2 bases from V and 9 bases from J, leaving 11 bases between. The CDR3, as DNA: TGTGCCAGCAGTTTAAGGGAGGTTATTTCACCCCTCCACTTT. Translation gives CASSLREVISPLHF.

The rearrangement joins TRBV7-2 to TRBJ1-5; 8 bases are shared with TRBD1. The CDR3 has 12 residues. Germline CDR1 reads SGHTA; CDR2 reads FQGNSA. J gave up 7 bases and V 5 bases, and 1 base lay outside the gene matches. The chain's CDR3 is CASSDRGQPQHF. The CDR3 DNA is TGTGCCAGCAGCGACAGGGGACAGCCCCAGCATTTT.

The chain employs TRBV30 and TRBJ1-1; TRBD1 matches 10 bases. Germline CDR1 is GTSNPN and CDR2 is SVGIG (reference sequence). V lost 3 bases, J lost 4 bases, and 5 bases stayed unmatched. The length of the CDR3 is 14 residues. The CDR3 here is CAWRGGQGGTEAFF. In nucleotides, the CDR3 is TGTGCCTGGAGGGGCGGACAGGGGGGCACTGAAGCTTTCTTT.

This clone was seen only once. The chain links TRBV5-4 to TRBJ2-1; TRBD2 aligns across 12 bases. Germline CDR1 and CDR2: SGHNT and YYREEE (reference sequence). CDR3 length: 15 amino acids. Trimming took 1 base from V and 9 from J; bases not matched to a gene: 5. The CDR3 loop is CASSLRTSGVGEQFF. The CDR3 DNA is TGTGCCAGCAGCTTGAGGACTAGCGGGGTGGGTGAGCAGTTCTTC.

V gene TRBV27 combines with J gene TRBJ2-3; the match to TRBD2 covers 10 bases. The germline V gene has CDR1 MNHEY and CDR2 SMNVEV (reference sequence). The trim removed 6 bases at V and 5 bases at J, leaving 14 bases unmatched. This CDR3 contains 17 residues. The CDR3 region has the DNA TGTGCCAGCAGCTATACTGGAGCGGGAGGGGTCGGAGATACGCAGTATTTT. Its translation is CASSYTGAGGVGDTQYF.

The chain couples TRBV2 to TRBJ1-5; D is undetermined. Trimming cost V 2 bases and J 4 bases, with 9 bases left between them. CDR1 and CDR2 from the germline V gene are SNHLY and FYNNEI. The CDR3 has 14 residues. DNA of the CDR3: TGTGCCAGCAGTGAAACGCAGGTGAATCAGCCCCAGCATTTT. This encodes CASSETQVNQPQHF. Variable domain in full (rest from reference TRBV2 and TRBJ1-5): EPEVTQTPSHQVTQMGQEVILRCVPISNHLYFYWYRQILGQKVEFLVSFYNNEISEKSEIFDDQFSVERPDGSNFTLKIRSTKLEDSAMYFCASSETQVNQPQHFGDGTRLSIL.

J is TRBJ2-1 and V is TRBV4-2, with D possibly being TRBD2 (6 bases). V lost 0 bases and J lost 5, with 14 bases in between. CDR3 size: 16 residues. Germline CDR1 is LGHNA and CDR2 is YNFKEQ. Here the CDR3 reads CASSQEGVLANNEQFF. The CDR3 DNA reads TGTGCCAGCAGCCAAGAGGGGGTACTAGCTAACAATGAGCAGTTCTTC.

The genes are TRBV19 and TRBJ2-7, with TRBD2 matching over 13 bases. The CDR3 sequence is 15 residues long. Trimming removed 5 bases from V and 3 bases from J; junction bases left unmatched: 4. Germline CDR1 reads LNHDA; CDR2 reads SQIVND (reference sequence). The CDR3 spells CASSLTSGRLYEQYF. DNA for the CDR3: TGTGCCAGTAGTTTGACTAGCGGGAGGCTCTACGAGCAGTACTTC.

This chain joins TRBV30 and TRBJ2-5; TRBD2 matches 8 bases. The CDR3 runs 12 residues. Germline V gives CDR1 GTSNPN, CDR2 SVGIG (reference sequence). V was pared by 4 bases and J by 4 bases, with 2 bases of the junction left unmatched. The CDR3 sequence is CAWNLAGETQYF. DNA for the CDR3: TGTGCCTGGAATCTAGCGGGAGAGACCCAGTACTTC.

The rearrangement joins TRBV9 to TRBJ2-5; perhaps TRBD2 as D (5 bases). This CDR3 has 17 residues. Trimming left V 4 bases short and J 1 base short, with 20 bases between. Per the germline V gene, CDR1 is SGDLS and CDR2 is YYNGEE. The CDR3 loop is CASSSPLDEGFQETQYF. For the CDR3, the DNA is TGTGCCAGCAGCTCTCCCTTAGATGAGGGTTTCCAAGAGACCCAGTACTTC.

The gene calls are TRBV7-8 and TRBJ2-7; TRBD2 matches at 10 bases. The CDR3 extends over 13 amino acids. In germline, CDR1 is SGHVS, CDR2 FQNEAQ. The V segment lost 7 bases and the J segment 2 bases; nucleotides outside the gene matches: 2. The DNA of the CDR3 is TGTGCCAGCAAACTAGCGGGAACCTACGAGCAGTACTTC. Protein product: CASKLAGTYEQYF.

This chain uses TRBV7-2 with TRBJ2-1; D is unresolved. CDR3 length equals 14 residues. Trimming shortened V by 2 bases and J by 9 bases, and 14 bases separated the two germline ends. Germline lookup yields CDR1 SGHTA and CDR2 FQGNSA. The CDR3 protein is CASSLHFSGGEQFF. DNA for the CDR3: TGTGCCAGCAGCTTACACTTTTCGGGTGGTGAGCAGTTCTTC. The complete variable domain, with remaining parts taken from reference TRBV7-2 and TRBJ2-1, reads GAGVSQSPSNKVTEKGKDVELRCDPISGHTALYWYRQSLGQGLEFLIYFQGNSAPDKSGLPSDRFSAERTGGSVSTLTIQRTQQEDSAVYLCASSLHFSGGEQFFGPGTRLTVL.

The chain couples TRBV28 to TRBJ2-1; 8 bases fit TRBD1. CDR3 length equals 16 residues. Germline V gene lookup returns CDR1 MDHEN and CDR2 SYDVKM. V dropped 6 bases and J dropped 3; count of bases not matched to a gene: 10. CDR3: CASRTDRDRYYNEQFF. The CDR3 DNA reads as TGTGCCAGCAGGACGGACCGGGACAGGTACTACAATGAGCAGTTCTTC. The full variable domain, with the rest looked up from reference TRBV28 and TRBJ2-1, is DVKVTQSSRYLVKRTGEKVFLECVQDMDHENMFWYRQDPGLGLRLIYFSYDVKMKEKGDIPEGYSVSREKKERFSLILESASTNQTSMYLCASRTDRDRYYNEQFFGPGTRLTVL.

This chain connects TRBV6-5 to TRBJ2-1, with 9 bases lining up with TRBD1. With 6 bases clipped from V and 2 bases from J, the junction kept 2 bases outside the gene matches. Germline CDR1 MNHEY, CDR2 SVGAGI. The CDR3 runs to 14 residues. Here the CDR3 DNA reads TGTGCCAGCAGAAGACAGGGGGCCTACAATGAGCAGTTCTTC. Protein sequence: CASRRQGAYNEQFF.

This sequence joins TRBV20-1 and TRBJ2-1; tentative D call: TRBD2 (5 bases). The germline V gene has CDR1 DFQATT and CDR2 SNEGSKA (reference sequence). Trimming removed 2 bases at V and 10 bases at J, with 9 bases between. The CDR3 loop spans 11 amino acids. The CDR3 sequence is CSARIVAEQFF. Written as DNA, the CDR3 is TGCAGTGCTAGAATTGTAGCGGAGCAGTTCTTC.

This rearrangement joins TRBV7-6 to TRBJ2-7, with TRBD1 matching 11 bases. CDR3 length equals 16 residues. Germline V gene sequence: CDR1 SGHVS, CDR2 FNYEAQ. With 2 bases clipped from V and 5 bases from J, the junction kept 8 bases outside the gene matches. The CDR3 bases are TGTGCCAGCAGCTTAACGCCCGGACAGGGGGCCGACGAGCAGTACTTC. It encodes CASSLTPGQGADEQYF.

As concerns this clone: Other DNA sequences in this sample translate to the same CDR3. V gene TRBV5-1 combines with J gene TRBJ2-1; tentative D call: TRBD2 (5 bases). The CDR3 is made up of 14 amino acids. Germline CDR1 reads SGHRS; CDR2 reads YFSETQ. V was clipped by 2 bases and J by 0 bases, with 6 bases between them. CDR3 DNA sequence: TGCGCCAGCAGCTTAGGGAGCTCCTACAATGAGCAGTTCTTC. Protein: CASSLGSSYNEQFF.

In this sample, this clone turned up once. The chain carries TRBV5-1 and TRBJ1-1; possibly TRBD1 for D (5 bases). Trimming left V 5 bases short and J 7 bases short, with 18 bases between. The CDR3 length is 14 residues. Germline values: CDR1 SGHRS, CDR2 YFSETQ. This CDR3 is CASRPTGDGREAFF. In DNA form, the CDR3 reads TGCGCCAGCAGACCAACAGGCGATGGTCGTGAAGCTTTCTTT.

The CDR3 coding sequence is TGTGCCAGTAGTATAAAGCCCGGGGCGGGAAATGAGCAGTTCTTC. Translating gives CASSIKPGAGNEQFF. V and J are TRBV19 and TRBJ2-1; a possible D gene is TRBD2 (6 bases). Trimming shortened V by 2 bases and J by 7 bases, and 15 bases separated the two germline ends. CDR3 size: 15 residues. CDR1 is LNHDA and CDR2 is SQIVND in the germline V gene (reference sequence).

The V call is TRBV28, the J call TRBJ2-1; no clear D gene. There are 16 residues in the CDR3. Germline V CDR1 and CDR2: MDHEN, SYDVKM. The ends were cut back, 3 bases at V and 1 base at J, with 13 bases in the middle. The CDR3 DNA is TGTGCCAGCAGTTTCTATTTGGGCCGTTCCTACAATGAGCAGTTCTTC. Translating it yields CASSFYLGRSYNEQFF.